The T cell receptor beta chain under discussion was sequenced for a study of blood T cells in healthy people across ages. The V segment lost 5 bases and the J segment 0 bases; nucleotides outside the gene matches: 6. Germline values: CDR1 SEHNR, CDR2 FQNEAQ (reference sequence). This CDR3 region has 18 residues. A second PCR, run for about 6 to 11 cycles, used a sample-barcoded 5' primer plus a J-beta primer mix. In TCRdb, the 5' RACE reads were re-called with MiXCR into one record per CDR3 protein. Among 450,000 to 600,000 distinct CDR3 sequences, around 27% were seen once, and the ten largest hold approximately 3.7%. Every sample yielded at least 6.5 million isolated PBMCs. Another study also made use of these data, one on T cells of mothers and their children. That work adds: Each mother yielded more than 10 million TCR beta CDR3 reads. Each child yielded millions of reads.

The receptor comes from a boy between 2 and 10 years old in good health. Sample: blood. The chain joins TRBV7-9 to TRBJ2-6; 11 bases align to TRBD2. CDR3: CASSRGTSGSSGANVLTF. CDR3 coding DNA: TGTGCCAGCAGCCGGGGGACTAGCGGTAGCTCTGGGGCCAACGTCCTGACTTTC. Filled out from reference TRBV7-9 and TRBJ2-6, the complete variable domain reads DTGVSQNPRHKITKRGQNVTFRCDPISEHNRLYWYRQTLGQGPEFLTYFQNEAQLEKSRLLSDRFSAERPKGSFSTLEIQRTEQGDSAMYLCASSRGTSGSSGANVLTFGAGSRLTVL.